This entry lists 22 T cell receptor beta chains sequenced from one sample in a study of T cells in tuberculosis. The repertoire was sequenced with immunoSEQ multiplex PCR; TCRdb's copy has only in-frame clones and lacks some. Counted here are 23,000 or so clones, around 95% occurring once; the ten biggest clones make up just under 9.5%. Source material: PBMCs. Every receptor here comes from a donor aged 5 to 30 with latent tuberculosis or without tuberculosis infection.

The rearrangement joins TRBV27 to TRBJ2-5; 12 positions agree with TRBD2. J gave up 2 bases and V 3 bases, and 10 bases lay outside the gene matches. Germline V gene data show CDR1 as MNHEY and CDR2 as SMNVEV (reference sequence). The CDR3 consists of 18 residues. The CDR3 sequence is CASSLRLAGGLEQETQYF. CDR3 bases: TGTGCCAGCAGTTTGCGGCTAGCGGGGGGGCTGGAGCAAGAGACCCAGTACTTC.

The chain uses TRBV5-8 and TRBJ1-2; TRBD1 matches 8 bases. V lost 3 bases, J lost 7 bases, and 8 bases stayed unmatched. CDR1 and CDR2 (germline): SGHTS, YDEGEE. This CDR3 comprises 14 residues. CDR3 protein: CASSSDRGRFGYTF. The CDR3 nucleotides are TGTGCCAGCAGCTCAGACAGGGGCCGATTTGGCTACACCTTC.

The CDR3 coding sequence is TGTGCCAGCTCTAGCGGGGTGAATGAGCAGTTCTTC. This gives the protein CASSSGVNEQFF. The chain couples TRBV6-1 to TRBJ2-1, with TRBD2 identical over 9 bases. The CDR3 has 12 amino acids. With V trimmed by 8 bases and J by 7 bases, 3 bases remained unmatched. From germline, CDR1 is MNHNS and CDR2 SASEGT.

This sequence joins TRBV6-5 and TRBJ1-1; weak D call: TRBD1 (5 bases). The germline gives CDR1 MNHEY, CDR2 SVGAGI. V lost 1 base and J 7 bases, leaving 10 bases between the germline ends. The CDR3 loop spans 13 amino acids. CDR3 DNA sequence: TGTGCCAGCAGTTACTTGACAGACCTTGAAGCTTTCTTT. This encodes CASSYLTDLEAFF.

V gene TRBV30 combines with J gene TRBJ2-7; the D gene is possibly TRBD2 (6 bases). CDR3 length: 14 residues. With 1 base removed from V and 1 base from J, the gap between germline ends came to 11 bases. In germline, CDR1 is GTSNPN, CDR2 SVGIG (reference sequence). CDR3 nucleotides: TGTGCCTGGAGTGACGGTCGGGAGTCCTACGAGCAGTACTTC. It specifies CAWSDGRESYEQYF.

This sequence joins TRBV19 and TRBJ1-2; D not certain. The CDR3 length is 11 residues. The V gene's germline CDR1 is LNHDA and CDR2 SQIVND (reference sequence). The V gene lost 5 bases and the J gene lost 8 bases, with 9 bases spanning the gap. CDR3 region: CASSAREGYTF. CDR3 DNA sequence: TGTGCCAGTAGTGCGCGAGAAGGCTACACCTTC.

The chain joins TRBV7-6 to TRBJ1-5; D might be TRBD1 (6 bases). Germline V gene data show CDR1 as SGHVS and CDR2 as FNYEAQ. The CDR3 consists of 16 residues. Trimming took off 0 bases at V and 7 bases at J, with 16 bases between the two ends. In nucleotides, the CDR3 is TGTGCCAGCAGCTTAGCGTCCCGAGGGGGAATCCAGCCCCAGCATTTT. Its protein is CASSLASRGGIQPQHF.

This chain connects TRBV6-1 to TRBJ2-7; tentative D call: TRBD1 (7 bases). CDR1 and CDR2 from the germline V gene are MNHNS and SASEGT. V was shortened by 7 bases and J by 4 bases, with 17 bases between the two germline ends. The CDR3 consists of 14 residues. Here the CDR3 DNA reads TGTGCCAGCACCGAGGGGGCGGGGCTATACGAGCAGTACGTC. Translated, it gives CASTEGAGLYEQYV.

The chain combines TRBV2 with TRBJ2-7, with 9 bases that match TRBD1. Germline CDR1 SNHLY, CDR2 FYNNEI. J lost 10 bases, V lost 7 bases, and 14 bases had no gene match. The CDR3 sequence is 14 residues long. The DNA of the CDR3 is TGTGCCAGCACCGAGGGGGGACAGGGAATTGTACAGTACTTC. This gives the protein CASTEGGQGIVQYF.

In regard to this clone: At one end, the junction sequence differs from germline, possibly due to a read error. J is TRBJ2-5 and V is TRBV6-6; 7 bases map to TRBD1. The CDR3 consists of 12 residues. CDR1 MNHNY and CDR2 SVGAGI come from the germline V gene (reference sequence). CDR3 sequence: CATSIQGETQYF. CDR3 nucleotides: TGTGCCACCAGTATACAGGGGGAGACCCAGTACTTC.

This rearrangement joins TRBV6-1 to TRBJ1-5, with D uncertain. V gave up 7 bases and J gave up 7 bases, with 17 bases separating them. There are 14 residues in the CDR3. The germline CDR1 and CDR2 sequences are MNHNS and SASEGT. CDR3 sequence (DNA): TGTGCCAGCACCCCGGCCCCTGGCGGCCAGCCCCAGCATTTT. Encoded protein: CASTPAPGGQPQHF.

The chain recombines TRBV6-5 with TRBJ2-3; possible D gene TRBD2, 5 bases. This CDR3 region has 15 residues. Germline assignment: CDR1 MNHEY and CDR2 SVGAGI. The ends were cut back, 2 bases at V and 3 bases at J, with 12 bases in the middle. The CDR3 here is CASSYSGLSTDTQYF. The DNA for the CDR3 is TGTGCCAGCAGTTACAGCGGTCTGTCGACAGATACGCAGTATTTT.

V and J are TRBV12-2 and TRBJ2-7; TRBD1, the D gene given by the table, was not confirmed from the DNA. TRBV12-2 is shown as a pseudogene. The CDR3 runs 14 residues. The CDR3 here is CASRLNPTGWEQYV. Here the CDR3 DNA reads TGTGCAAGTCGCTTAAACCCGACAGGGTGGGAGCAGTACGTC.

The chain recombines TRBV30 with TRBJ1-2, with TRBD1 matching over 7 bases. Germline-derived CDR1 and CDR2 are GTSNPN and SVGIG (reference sequence). The CDR3 extends over 17 amino acids. V dropped 5 bases and J dropped 2; count of bases not matched to a gene: 17. The CDR3 DNA is TGTGCCTGGGGAATATCAACCTGGCAGGGGGACAACTATGGCTACACCTTC. Its protein product is CAWGISTWQGDNYGYTF.

The V call is TRBV19, the J call TRBJ2-7; D gene ambiguous. Trimming took off 1 base at V and 3 bases at J, with 7 bases between the two ends. There are 13 residues in the CDR3. Germline V CDR1 and CDR2: LNHDA, SQIVND (reference sequence). The DNA for the CDR3 is TGTGCCAGTAGTATAGCCACCGACTACGAGCAGTACGTC. This encodes CASSIATDYEQYV.

This clone was found once. V is TRBV6-1 and J is TRBJ1-6; possible D gene TRBD1, 6 bases. The CDR3 has 15 residues. Germline V CDR1 and CDR2: MNHNS, SASEGT. Trimming removed 0 bases from V and 11 bases from J, with 14 bases in between. The CDR3 bases are TGTGCCAGCAGTGAAGCGTGGCAGGGGAATCCACCCCTCCACTTT. Its translation: CASSEAWQGNPPLHF.

This clone turned up a few times. This chain joins TRBV6-6 and TRBJ1-1; 9 positions match TRBD1. There are 13 residues in the CDR3. Per germline, CDR1 MNHNY and CDR2 SVGAGI (reference sequence). V lost 6 bases to trimming and J lost 9 bases; unmatched junction nucleotides: 8. This CDR3 reads CASSPQGAKKAFF. For the CDR3, the DNA is TGTGCCAGCAGCCCACAGGGGGCGAAGAAAGCTTTCTTT.

This clone has a handful of counts. This same CDR3 is encoded by further DNA sequences in the sample. The chain has TRBV19 and TRBJ2-7, with TRBD1 as a possible D gene (5 bases). Trimming stripped 1 base from V and 3 bases from J, with 7 bases between. This CDR3 spans 13 amino acids. Germline V gives CDR1 LNHDA, CDR2 SQIVND (reference sequence). The CDR3 DNA follows: TGTGCCAGTAGTATAGGACAGTTCTACGAGCAGTACTTC. It codes for CASSIGQFYEQYF.

The V and J genes are TRBV2 and TRBJ2-7; D ambiguous. The V end was cut by 4 bases, the J end by 3 bases, with 7 bases between. CDR1 SNHLY and CDR2 FYNNEI come from the germline V gene. The CDR3 runs to 12 residues. Here the CDR3 reads CASSGTFYEQYF. The CDR3 DNA is TGTGCCAGCAGTGGAACTTTCTACGAGCAGTACTTC. The full variable domain, its missing parts supplied by reference TRBV2 and TRBJ2-7, is EPEVTQTPSHQVTQMGQEVILRCVPISNHLYFYWYRQILGQKVEFLVSFYNNEISEKSEIFDDQFSVERPDGSNFTLKIRSTKLEDSAMYFCASSGTFYEQYFGPGTRLTVT.

This chain uses TRBV2 with TRBJ2-3; 7 bases fit TRBD1. The CDR3 runs to 12 residues. V gave up 6 bases and J gave up 4 bases; unmatched junction bases: 1. Germline V gene sequence: CDR1 SNHLY, CDR2 FYNNEI. CDR3 protein: CASRTGSDTQYF. CDR3 DNA: TGTGCCAGCAGGACAGGGTCAGATACGCAGTATTTT.

V gene TRBV5-4 combines with J gene TRBJ1-4; 11 bases are a match to TRBD1. The CDR3 extends over 17 amino acids. With 4 bases clipped from V and 5 bases from J, the junction kept 10 bases outside the gene matches. The germline V gene has CDR1 SGHNT and CDR2 YYREEE (reference sequence). As DNA, the CDR3 is TGTGCCAGCAGCGCAGCGGGACAGGGGGGGATAAATGAAAAACTGTTTTTT. This translates into CASSAAGQGGINEKLFF.

This clone has only one observation. V usage is TRBV21-1 and J usage is TRBJ1-3; the table gives TRBD1 as D, unverified against the DNA. TRBV21-1 is described as a pseudogene. The CDR3 runs 14 residues. CDR3 nucleotide sequence: TGTGCCAGCAGCACACAGGGGGGAAGAAACACCATATATTTT. Translating it yields CASSTQGGRNTIYF.